Detailed here is one T cell receptor (beta chain). No antigen is known for it. This sample was taken from a study of CD8+ T cells in alopecia areata. Whole-study findings and limits: TCR sharing was clearer in mice than between patients, perhaps partly owing to patient HLA diversity.

PBMC-derived CD4+ and CD8+ T cells were sorted. Extracted RNA was reverse transcribed, and the resulting cDNA served as sequencing template. The assay was immunoSEQ multiplex PCR, and TCRdb's table has in-frame clones only and misses some. This table has around 190,000 clones, roughly three fifths appearing once. The length of the CDR3 is 13 residues. In germline, CDR1 is SNHLY, CDR2 FYNNEI. V lost 3 bases and J lost 4, with 9 bases in between. This sequence joins TRBV2 and TRBJ2-5; D remains ambiguous. The material sequenced was CD8+ T cells sorted from blood. This TCR was recovered from a human donor in good health. CDR3 nucleotides: TGTGCCAGCAGTGACTTGCGTGGAGAGACCCAGTACTTC. Translated, it gives CASSDLRGETQYF. Full variable domain (outside the CDR3, taken from reference TRBV2 and TRBJ2-5): EPEVTQTPSHQVTQMGQEVILRCVPISNHLYFYWYRQILGQKVEFLVSFYNNEISEKSEIFDDQFSVERPDGSNFTLKIRSTKLEDSAMYFCASSDLRGETQYFGPGTRLLVL.